Listed below are T cell receptor beta chains from one sample, sequenced in a study of OX40 agonist ivuxolimab in advanced cancers. Libraries were prepared by immunoSEQ multiplex PCR; TCRdb keeps only in-frame clonotypes and omits some of them. The data contain over 85,000 clones, roughly 87% of them seen just once; the ten biggest clones take up around 1.6%. The input for sequencing was CD4+ or CD8+ T cells sorted from blood, taken in a trial of the OX40 agonist ivuxolimab. All receptors come from an adult with an advanced solid tumor such as melanoma, head and neck, liver or kidney cancer. The CDR3 runs from the conserved cysteine through the conserved F or W. D genes are given only for firm matches. Where a row states a size, it is once, few, many or the class of an expanded clone; other rows omit it.

cdr3_nt cdr3_aa j_call d_call v_call clone_size
TGTGCCAGCAGCGTCCGCGACGGGGCAGGGATTTACGAGCAGTACTTC CASSVRDGAGIYEQYF TRBJ2-7 - TRBV5-5 -
TGTGCTAGTGGTCCCCCGGGGGACACCATATATTTT CASGPPGDTIYF TRBJ1-3 - TRBV12-5 -
TGTGCCAGCAGCTTAGGCCTCCTCAATGAGCAGTTCTTC CASSLGLLNEQFF TRBJ2-1 - TRBV7-3 few
TGTGCCAGCACTAGCGGACCGAACACCGGGGAGCTGTTTTTT CASTSGPNTGELFF TRBJ2-2 TRBD2 TRBV2 -
TGTGCCAGCAGCCAAGTTGGGACAGGGGGGTATGAGCAGTTCTTC CASSQVGTGGYEQFF TRBJ2-1 TRBD1 TRBV4-2 -
TGTGCCATCAGCGGGGGGGACAGGACCAACTACGAGCAGTACTTC CAISGGDRTNYEQYF TRBJ2-7 - TRBV10-3 -
TGTGCCAGCAGCCCCCAACAGGGTTCCCGCACAGATACGCAGTATTTT CASSPQQGSRTDTQYF TRBJ2-3 - TRBV11-2 -
TGTGCCAGCAGTCTCGACAGGTCACTAACCGGGGAGCTGTTTTTT CASSLDRSLTGELFF TRBJ2-2 - TRBV6-5 -
TGCGCCAGCAGCCAACCCGAGGCAGGGGGGGAGACCCAGTACTTC CASSQPEAGGETQYF TRBJ2-5 - TRBV4-1 -
TGCGCCAGCAGCCAAGATCCGGGTGGGGGCTACGAGCAGTACTTC CASSQDPGGGYEQYF TRBJ2-7 - TRBV4-3 -
TGTGCCAGCAGCCGTCGGCCCGGGGATATCAATGAGCAGTTCTTC CASSRRPGDINEQFF TRBJ2-1 - TRBV9 -
TGTGCCAGCAGTGAATATTTACAGGGGCGGGATGAGCAGTTCTTC CASSEYLQGRDEQFF TRBJ2-1 TRBD1 TRBV25-1 -
TGCGCCAGCAGCCAACACGGACAGGCAAATCAGCCCCAGCATTTT CASSQHGQANQPQHF TRBJ1-5 TRBD1 TRBV4-3 few
TGTGCCTGGAGGCATGGACAGTCAACTAATGAAAAACTGTTTTTT CAWRHGQSTNEKLFF TRBJ1-4 - TRBV30 -
TGTGCCAGTAGCCGACTAGCGGGAGGAATAGATACGCAGTATTTT CASSRLAGGIDTQYF TRBJ2-3 TRBD2 TRBV19 once